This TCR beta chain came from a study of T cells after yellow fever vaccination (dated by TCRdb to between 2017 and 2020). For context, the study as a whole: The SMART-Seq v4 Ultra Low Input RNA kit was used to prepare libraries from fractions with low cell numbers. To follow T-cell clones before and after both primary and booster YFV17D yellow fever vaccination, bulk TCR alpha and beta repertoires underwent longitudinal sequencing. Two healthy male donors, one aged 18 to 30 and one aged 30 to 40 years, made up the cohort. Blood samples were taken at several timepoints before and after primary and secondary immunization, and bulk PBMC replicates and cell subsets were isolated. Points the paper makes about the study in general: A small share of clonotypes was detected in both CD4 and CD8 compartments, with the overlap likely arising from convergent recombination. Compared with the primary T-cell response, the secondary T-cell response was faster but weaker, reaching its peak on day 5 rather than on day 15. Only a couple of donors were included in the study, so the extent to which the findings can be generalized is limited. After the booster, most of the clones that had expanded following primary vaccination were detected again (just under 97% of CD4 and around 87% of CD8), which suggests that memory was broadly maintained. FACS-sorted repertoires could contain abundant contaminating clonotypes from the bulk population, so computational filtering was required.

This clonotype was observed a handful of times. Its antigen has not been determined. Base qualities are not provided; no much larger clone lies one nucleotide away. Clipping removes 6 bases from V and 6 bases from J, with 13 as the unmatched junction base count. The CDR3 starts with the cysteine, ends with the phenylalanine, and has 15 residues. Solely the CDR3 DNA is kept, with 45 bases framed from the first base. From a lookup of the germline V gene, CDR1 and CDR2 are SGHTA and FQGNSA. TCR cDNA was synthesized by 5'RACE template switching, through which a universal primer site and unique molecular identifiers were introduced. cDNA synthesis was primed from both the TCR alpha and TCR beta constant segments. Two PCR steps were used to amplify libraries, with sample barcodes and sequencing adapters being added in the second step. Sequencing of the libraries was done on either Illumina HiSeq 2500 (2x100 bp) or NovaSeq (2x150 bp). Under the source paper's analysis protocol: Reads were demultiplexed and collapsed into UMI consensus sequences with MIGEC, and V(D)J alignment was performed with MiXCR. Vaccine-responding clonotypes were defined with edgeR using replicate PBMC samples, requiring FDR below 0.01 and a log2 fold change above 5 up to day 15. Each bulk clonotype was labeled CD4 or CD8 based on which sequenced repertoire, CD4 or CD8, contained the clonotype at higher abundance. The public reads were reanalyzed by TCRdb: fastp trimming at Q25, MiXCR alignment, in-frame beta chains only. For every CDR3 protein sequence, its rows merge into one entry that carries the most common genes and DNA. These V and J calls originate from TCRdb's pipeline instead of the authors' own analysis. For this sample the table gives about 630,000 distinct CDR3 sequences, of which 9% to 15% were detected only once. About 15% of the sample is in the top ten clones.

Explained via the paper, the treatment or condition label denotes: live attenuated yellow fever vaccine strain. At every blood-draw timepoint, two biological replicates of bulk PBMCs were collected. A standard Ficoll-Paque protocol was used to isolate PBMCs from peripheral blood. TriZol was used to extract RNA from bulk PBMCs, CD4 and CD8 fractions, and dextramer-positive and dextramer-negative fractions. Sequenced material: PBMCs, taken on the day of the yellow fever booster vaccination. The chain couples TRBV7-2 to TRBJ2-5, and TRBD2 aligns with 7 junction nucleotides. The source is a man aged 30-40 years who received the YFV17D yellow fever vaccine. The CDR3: CASSYSGLGSKTQYF. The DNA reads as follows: TGTGCCAGCAGTTATAGCGGGTTGGGGTCTAAGACCCAGTACTTC.